What follows are 22 T cell receptor beta chains derived from one specimen sequenced in a study of cytomegalovirus exposure and HLA in healthy donors. The study ran its PCR with 60 Vbeta and 13 Jbeta primers. The table came from immunoSEQ multiplex PCR; TCRdb's copy has only in-frame clones and leaves some out. The sample has over 200,000 clones, over 60% seen once. Sequencing was done on a sample of PBMCs. These receptors were collected from a male donor in good health and CMV-seronegative.

The rearrangement joins TRBV30 to TRBJ2-7; 10 bases align to TRBD1. V shed 4 bases, J shed 3 bases, and the junction held 12 bases outside the gene matches. The CDR3 has 16 amino acids. Germline V gene sequence: CDR1 GTSNPN, CDR2 SVGIG (reference sequence). The CDR3 coding sequence is TGTGCCTGGAATGGGAGGGGATGGACAGGGGGCTACGAGCAGTACTTC. Translated, it gives CAWNGRGWTGGYEQYF.

The chain has TRBV5-4 and TRBJ2-7; D is uncertain. Germline-derived CDR1 and CDR2 are SGHNT and YYREEE (reference sequence). V dropped 4 bases and J dropped 2 bases, with 13 bases sitting between them. This CDR3 has 14 amino acids. DNA of the CDR3: TGTGCCAGCAGCGCCCGAGACACAACCTACGAGCAGTACTTC. Translated, it gives CASSARDTTYEQYF.

The genes are TRBV5-1 and TRBJ1-2; 10 nucleotides align to TRBD1. This CDR3 contains 15 residues. The germline CDR1 and CDR2 sequences are SGHRS and YFSETQ. The trim removed 3 bases at V and 8 bases at J, leaving 10 bases unmatched. This chain's CDR3 is CASSSSGTGVDGYTF. DNA for the CDR3: TGCGCCAGCAGCTCCTCCGGGACAGGGGTTGACGGCTACACCTTC. The entire variable domain, with the rest obtained from reference TRBV5-1 and TRBJ1-2, is as follows: KAGVTQTPRYLIKTRGQQVTLSCSPISGHRSVSWYQQTPGQGLQFLFEYFSETQRNKGNFPGRFSGRQFSNSRSEMNVSTLELGDSALYLCASSSSGTGVDGYTFGSGTRLTVV.

The chain carries TRBV6-1 and TRBJ1-1, with a possible D match to TRBD1 (5 bases). The germline V gene has CDR1 MNHNS and CDR2 SASEGT. V dropped 6 bases and J dropped 4 bases, with 12 bases sitting between them. The CDR3 runs to 13 residues. The CDR3 here is CASRSQGTTEAFF. In DNA form, the CDR3 reads TGTGCCAGCAGGTCCCAGGGTACCACTGAAGCTTTCTTT.

In its sample, this clone was seen once. The CDR3 DNA follows: TGTGCCAGCAGCCTGGGACTAGCGGGGAGCACAGATACGCAGTATTTT. It codes for CASSLGLAGSTDTQYF. V and J are TRBV9 and TRBJ2-3; the match to TRBD2 covers 13 bases. CDR3 length equals 16 residues. J was trimmed by 0 bases and V by 4 bases; bases with no gene match: 2. Germline CDR1 and CDR2: SGDLS and YYNGEE.

The J gene is TRBJ1-3, the V gene TRBV10-3; TRBD1 is a possible D gene (6 bases). CDR3 length equals 14 residues. The V gene's germline CDR1 is ENHRY and CDR2 SYGVKD. The V end lost 4 bases, the J end lost 0 bases, and 7 bases lay between the germline ends. The CDR3 is CAISGQDSGNTIYF. The DNA for the CDR3 is TGTGCCATCAGTGGACAGGACTCTGGAAACACCATATATTTT.

The rearrangement uses TRBV7-2 and TRBJ1-1, with TRBD1 as a possible D gene (5 bases). The CDR3 extends over 15 amino acids. Germline loops: CDR1 SGHTA, CDR2 FQGNSA. Trimming cost V 5 bases and J 0 bases, with 13 bases left between them. DNA of the CDR3: TGTGCCAGCAGCGCAACAGGAGATCTGAACACTGAAGCTTTCTTT. Translating it yields CASSATGDLNTEAFF.

This chain connects TRBV11-1 to TRBJ2-7, with 8 bases that match TRBD1. Looked up from germline, CDR1 is SGHAT and CDR2 is FQDESV (reference sequence). The CDR3 length is 16 residues. Trimming removed 5 bases from V and 0 bases from J; junction bases left unmatched: 9. CDR3 bases: TGTGCCAGCAGCAAAAGGACAGGGTCGAGCTCCTACGAGCAGTACTTC. It translates to CASSKRTGSSSYEQYF.

In this sample, this clone turned up a few times. V is TRBV2 and J is TRBJ2-4; 7 bases agree with TRBD2. The CDR3 totals 16 residues. V was clipped by 3 bases and J by 2 bases; unmatched bases: 7. Germline assignment: CDR1 SNHLY and CDR2 FYNNEI. CDR3 nucleotide sequence: TGTGCCAGCAGTGAGGGGGGGAATCCCCCCAAAAACATTCAGTACTTC. It specifies CASSEGGNPPKNIQYF. Together with reference TRBV2 and TRBJ2-4, the CDR3 gives the full variable domain: EPEVTQTPSHQVTQMGQEVILRCVPISNHLYFYWYRQILGQKVEFLVSFYNNEISEKSEIFDDQFSVERPDGSNFTLKIRSTKLEDSAMYFCASSEGGNPPKNIQYFGAGTRLSVL.

The chain uses TRBV5-6 and TRBJ2-3; TRBD2 matches 14 bases. This CDR3 contains 15 residues. V lost 4 bases and J lost 4; bases outside the gene matches: 2. Looked up from germline, CDR1 is SGHDT and CDR2 is YYEEEE. CDR3 bases: TGTGCCAGCAGCCCGGGACTAGCGGGGGCAGATACGCAGTATTTT. The encoded protein is CASSPGLAGADTQYF.

This chain joins TRBV5-1 and TRBJ2-3; maybe TRBD2 (7 bases). The CDR3 extends over 14 amino acids. Germline CDR1 is SGHRS and CDR2 is YFSETQ. V was shortened by 0 bases and J by 14 bases, with 19 bases between the two germline ends. CDR3 residues: CASSLGGGAQTSYF. In DNA, the CDR3 is TGCGCCAGCAGCTTGGGTGGGGGGGCGCAGACATCGTATTTT.

J is TRBJ2-7 and V is TRBV7-8, with D maybe TRBD2 (6 bases). V lost 5 bases to trimming and J lost 3 bases, with 17 bases between them. The germline V gene encodes CDR1 SGHVS and CDR2 FQNEAQ. The length of the CDR3 is 15 residues. The chain's CDR3 is CASSPSPGGNYEQYF. CDR3 coding DNA: TGTGCCAGCAGCCCAAGCCCCGGCGGGAACTACGAGCAGTACTTC.

V gene TRBV10-3 combines with J gene TRBJ2-2; D is unresolved. V was pared by 8 bases and J by 2 bases, with 9 bases between. The CDR3 spans 13 residues. The germline V gene has CDR1 ENHRY and CDR2 SYGVKD. CDR3 sequence: CAILADNTGELFF. The CDR3 DNA reads as TGTGCCATCCTGGCGGATAACACCGGGGAGCTGTTTTTT.

This chain links TRBV4-1 with TRBJ2-3; TRBD1 is a possible D gene (6 bases). V lost 1 base, J lost 4 bases, and 9 bases lay in between. Germline V CDR1 and CDR2: MGHRA, YSYEKL. The CDR3 covers 14 residues. This chain's CDR3 is CASSQGQGPDTQYF. CDR3 in DNA: TGCGCCAGCAGCCAAGGTCAGGGGCCAGATACGCAGTATTTT.

This rearrangement joins TRBV5-6 to TRBJ2-2, with D uncertain. V lost 0 bases to trimming and J lost 8 bases, with 8 bases between them. The CDR3 sequence is 13 residues long. Germline CDR1 SGHDT, CDR2 YYEEEE. CDR3: CASSLVSPGELFF. In DNA, the CDR3 is TGTGCCAGCAGCTTGGTTAGTCCGGGGGAGCTGTTTTTT.

This clone was counted a few times. This chain links TRBV27 with TRBJ2-7; TRBD1 aligns across 7 bases. The germline gives CDR1 MNHEY, CDR2 SMNVEV (reference sequence). V dropped 6 bases and J dropped 6; count of bases not matched to a gene: 5. This CDR3 region has 12 residues. CDR3 amino acids: CASSGTVGEQYF. The DNA of the CDR3 is TGTGCCAGCAGCGGGACAGTCGGCGAGCAGTACTTC.

The chain uses TRBV9 and TRBJ2-1; 13 positions agree with TRBD2. CDR1 is SGDLS and CDR2 is YYNGEE in the germline V gene. This CDR3 comprises 15 residues. The V segment lost 3 bases and the J segment 7 bases; nucleotides outside the gene matches: 4. The CDR3: CASSAGTSGDNEQFF. In nucleotides, the CDR3 is TGTGCCAGCAGCGCCGGGACTAGCGGGGATAATGAGCAGTTCTTC. The full variable domain, completed using reference TRBV9 and TRBJ2-1, is DSGVTQTPKHLITATGQRVTLRCSPRSGDLSVYWYQQSLDQGLQFLIQYYNGEERAKGNILERFSAQQFPDLHSELNLSSLELGDSALYFCASSAGTSGDNEQFFGPGTRLTVL.

This clone is a singleton in its sample. This chain uses TRBV9 with TRBJ2-7, with D perhaps matching TRBD2 (6 bases). Trimming shortened V by 3 bases and J by 1 base, and 14 bases separated the two germline ends. In germline, CDR1 is SGDLS, CDR2 YYNGEE. The CDR3 is 15 residues long. The CDR3 bases are TGTGCCAGCAGCGGAGGGACTCTAGGATCCTACGAGCAGTACTTC. This translates into CASSGGTLGSYEQYF.

The rearrangement joins TRBV2 to TRBJ2-7, with 8 bases lining up with TRBD1. Germline assignment: CDR1 SNHLY and CDR2 FYNNEI. Trimming cost V 6 bases and J 2 bases; bases outside gene matches: 9. The CDR3 length is 15 residues. CDR3 protein: CASRDWTGRAYEQYF. The CDR3 DNA sequence: TGTGCCAGCAGGGACTGGACAGGGAGAGCCTACGAGCAGTACTTC.

V is TRBV30 and J is TRBJ1-6, with 8 bases identical to TRBD1. Germline-derived CDR1 and CDR2 are GTSNPN and SVGIG (reference sequence). With V trimmed by 8 bases and J by 0 bases, 6 bases remained unmatched. This CDR3 is 15 amino acids long. The chain's CDR3 is CAGRQGLSYNSPLHF. The CDR3 nucleotides read TGTGCCGGTCGACAGGGGCTCTCCTATAATTCACCCCTCCACTTT.

This clone has only a few counts. The rearrangement uses TRBV9 and TRBJ2-7; D not resolved. Trimming pared 4 bases from V and 2 bases from J, leaving 10 bases between. The CDR3 is 13 residues long. From germline, CDR1 is SGDLS and CDR2 YYNGEE. CDR3 bases: TGTGCCAGCAGCCTAGTCTGTCCCTACGAGCAGTACTTC. Translation: CASSLVCPYEQYF.

DNA for the CDR3: TGTGCCAGCATGACAGGTCCCAGAACCGGGGAGCTGTTTTTT. Its translation is CASMTGPRTGELFF. The V and J genes are TRBV11-2 and TRBJ2-2; a weak D match, TRBD1 (6 bases). Trimming removed 7 bases from V and 5 bases from J, with 14 bases in between. The CDR3 totals 14 residues. Germline loops: CDR1 SGHAT, CDR2 FQNNGV.